The entry below gives a single T cell receptor beta chain sequence along with its context. It has no known antigen specificity. Per-nucleotide qualities are absent, and no much larger clonotype sits a single base away. These data are taken from a study of tumor-infiltrating lymphocytes in localized non-small cell lung cancer (dated by TCRdb to the early 2020s). About the study as a whole: The cohort included patients whose samples were collected after neoadjuvant chemotherapy, as well as both smokers and never-smokers and several histologies. The overall ICON cohort comprised 150 surgical patients with localized non-small cell lung cancer whose tumors were resected. A total of 50 to 60 patients were included in the paired tumor versus uninvolved lung comparison of immunoSEQ T-cell fraction. Each patient provided resected tumor tissue plus uninvolved lung tissue from the same patient, with the uninvolved lung tissue described as non-adjacent to the tumor. TCR sequencing was one of several integrated assays, alongside flow cytometry, multiplex immunofluorescence, RNA-seq, exome sequencing and proteomics, applied to the same patients.

There are 15 amino acids in the CDR3, from cysteine to phenylalanine inclusive. Only the CDR3 region is kept as DNA, spanning 45 bases read in frame from base 1. Unmatched junction bases come to 9, with V trimmed by 4 bases and J by 6 bases. The germline V gene gives CDR1 as SGHRS and CDR2 as YFSETQ. ICON enrollment began in April 2016, and the last patient was enrolled in the second half of 2018. From a subcohort of approximately 76 patients, fresh tumor and matched uninvolved tissue were collected for in-depth immune analyses, including TCR sequencing. TCR sequencing was performed on DNA isolated from bulk tissue, without cell sorting. What the study reported, not specific to this receptor: Because different assays used different pieces of the same tissue, technical variation could not be distinguished from intratumor heterogeneity. The TCR-derived T-cell fraction showed no difference between the flow cytometry-defined immunotypes IM1 (good prognosis) and IM2 (poor prognosis). Recurrence-free survival showed no association with tumor T-cell fraction from TCR sequencing (p = 0.61). Higher T cell infiltration in tumors than in uninvolved lung tissue was supported by TCRbeta sequencing, consistent with immunofluorescence CD3 counts. Since assay coverage differed from patient to patient depending on how much tissue was available, TCR sequencing was done for only a subset of the cohort.

The T-cell fraction in tumor and uninvolved lung tissue was provided by TCR sequencing with the immunoSEQ assay. The authors' analysis ran thus. For survival analysis, patients were divided into high (upper tertile) and low (lower two tertiles) T-cell fraction groups, which were compared by log-rank test. Paired tumor versus uninvolved lung differences in T-cell fraction were tested with a signed-rank test. The source is immuneACCESS, and TCRdb retained only in-frame sequences with V and J called. Part of the clones is not carried over; for the studies checked, unresolved V genes explain less than half of this, and the remainder is unexplained. The DNA gave D and trimming, while V, J and clone size come from that table. The sample contains tens of thousands of clones, roughly two thirds of them found a single time. The ten largest clones represent less than 6.5% of the sample.

Sequenced sample: lung tumor tissue. The clonotype was recovered from a human donor with non-small cell lung cancer. This sequence uses TRBV5-1 and TRBJ1-2; a stretch of 10 junction bases matches TRBD1. The bases read TGCGCCAGCAGCCCGGCGGGACAGGGGAGTGATGGCTACACCTTC. It translates as CASSPAGQGSDGYTF. Joined to the reference TRBV5-1 and TRBJ1-2 proteins, this CDR3 gives the full variable domain: KAGVTQTPRYLIKTRGQQVTLSCSPISGHRSVSWYQQTPGQGLQFLFEYFSETQRNKGNFPGRFSGRQFSNSRSEMNVSTLELGDSALYLCASSPAGQGSDGYTFGSGTRLTVV.